The 23 T cell receptor beta chains reported below all come from one sample, sequenced in a study of a mutant IDH1 vaccine in newly diagnosed glioma. Assay: immunoSEQ multiplex PCR; the TCRdb copy retains only in-frame clones and omits some. The table includes approximately 15,000 clones, around 95% detected once. Time point here: baseline, week 1 (first vaccination visit). Regarding treatment: pre-vaccination baseline after standard-of-care therapy. The sequencing here drew on peripheral blood mononuclear cells (PBMCs), taken from a glioma patient treated with radiotherapy, temozolomide or both. The receptors were gathered from a woman aged 18-30 years with glioma. Some clones in this sample may be carry-over from other donors' samples.

The gene calls are TRBV11-3 and TRBJ1-6; no clear D. The CDR3 is 14 residues long. V was trimmed by 1 base and J by 10 bases, leaving 11 bases between them. Germline V gives CDR1 SGHNT, CDR2 YENEEA. CDR3 DNA: TGTGCCAGCAGCTTAGGTCAAGGGCCCTCACCCCTCCACTTT. Translating it yields CASSLGQGPSPLHF.

The V and J genes are TRBV27 and TRBJ1-1; possible D gene TRBD1, 6 bases. The V and J ends lost 5 bases and 8 bases respectively, with 21 bases between them. The CDR3 contains 15 residues. Germline V gene sequence: CDR1 MNHEY, CDR2 SMNVEV (reference sequence). CDR3 residues: CASSTQGRRGVEAFF. CDR3 nucleotide sequence: TGTGCCAGCAGTACCCAGGGGCGGAGGGGAGTAGAAGCTTTCTTT.

V gene TRBV5-4 combines with J gene TRBJ1-4, with 7 bases fitting TRBD1. Germline assignment: CDR1 SGHNT and CDR2 YYREEE (reference sequence). The V and J ends lost 4 bases and 5 bases, in that order; junction bases with no gene match: 2. CDR3 length: 13 residues. The CDR3 protein is CASSETGNEKLFF. CDR3 bases: TGTGCCAGCAGCGAGACAGGGAATGAAAAACTGTTTTTT. The variable domain in full, with the rest retrieved from reference TRBV5-4 and TRBJ1-4, is ETGVTQSPTHLIKTRGQQVTLRCSSQSGHNTVSWYQQALGQGPQFIFQYYREEENGRGNFPPRFSGLQFPNYSSELNVNALELDDSALYLCASSETGNEKLFFGSGTQLSVL.

Only one count was recorded for this clone. The chain has TRBV6-4 and TRBJ2-7; 9 positions agree with TRBD2. The J segment lost 0 bases and the V segment lost 9 bases, leaving 12 bases of the junction unmatched. This CDR3 has 16 residues. Germline lookup yields CDR1 MRHNA and CDR2 SNTAGT. In nucleotides, the CDR3 is TGTGCCAGTTCAGGGCGGGAGGGCCCAAGCTCCTACGAGCAGTACTTC. Translated: CASSGREGPSSYEQYF.

This chain joins TRBV5-4 and TRBJ2-5; the D gene is possibly TRBD1 (6 bases). This CDR3 is built from 16 residues. V was clipped by 2 bases and J by 1 base, with 15 bases between them. In germline, CDR1 is SGHNT, CDR2 YYREEE (reference sequence). CDR3 DNA sequence: TGTGCCAGCAGCTTACTGGATACAGGGCCCCAAGAGACCCAGTACTTC. Residues: CASSLLDTGPQETQYF. Supplemented by reference TRBV5-4 and TRBJ2-5, the full variable domain reads ETGVTQSPTHLIKTRGQQVTLRCSSQSGHNTVSWYQQALGQGPQFIFQYYREEENGRGNFPPRFSGLQFPNYSSELNVNALELDDSALYLCASSLLDTGPQETQYFGPGTRLLVL.

The rearrangement joins TRBV6-1 to TRBJ2-3; D might be TRBD2 (6 bases). Per germline, CDR1 MNHNS and CDR2 SASEGT. The V end was cut by 5 bases, the J end by 1 base, with 7 bases between. The CDR3 has 13 residues. The CDR3 DNA sequence: TGTGCCAGCAGTTGGGGGGGCACAGATACGCAGTATTTT. It translates to CASSWGGTDTQYF.

The CDR3 nucleotides are TGTGCCAGCAGTCCTTGGACAGGTGATCAGCCCCAGCATTTT. It translates to CASSPWTGDQPQHF. The gene calls are TRBV6-5 and TRBJ1-5; TRBD1 aligns across 7 bases. The CDR3 length is 14 residues. With 5 bases clipped from V and 5 bases from J, the junction kept 6 bases outside the gene matches. The germline CDR1 and CDR2 sequences are MNHEY and SVGAGI.

V is TRBV7-9 and J is TRBJ2-1; D possibly corresponds to TRBD1 (5 bases). V shed 3 bases and J shed 2 bases, with 14 bases lying between them. Germline V gene sequence: CDR1 SEHNR, CDR2 FQNEAQ (reference sequence). This CDR3 comprises 16 residues. For the CDR3, the DNA is TGTGCCAGCAGCTTTTACCAGGGTATCGCCTACAATGAGCAGTTCTTC. It specifies CASSFYQGIAYNEQFF. The full variable domain, its missing parts supplied by reference TRBV7-9 and TRBJ2-1, is DTGVSQNPRHKITKRGQNVTFRCDPISEHNRLYWYRQTLGQGPEFLTYFQNEAQLEKSRLLSDRFSAERPKGSFSTLEIQRTEQGDSAMYLCASSFYQGIAYNEQFFGPGTRLTVL.

This clone was detected once. The chain links TRBV5-4 to TRBJ1-3; D remains ambiguous. CDR3 length equals 14 residues. The germline CDR1 and CDR2 sequences are SGHNT and YYREEE (reference sequence). With 3 bases removed from V and 4 bases from J, the gap between germline ends came to 11 bases. CDR3 in DNA: TGTGCCAGCAGCTCCGCCGCCGAGGGAAACACCATATATTTT. This encodes CASSSAAEGNTIYF.

This sequence joins TRBV5-1 and TRBJ2-3, with D hard to call. This CDR3 comprises 15 residues. Germline V CDR1 and CDR2: SGHRS, YFSETQ. The V and J ends lost 0 bases and 2 bases respectively, with 10 bases between them. The CDR3 nucleotides are TGCGCCAGCAGCTTGGCACAGAGAAACACAGATACGCAGTATTTT. Its translation: CASSLAQRNTDTQYF.

The J gene is TRBJ2-1, the V gene TRBV19; 8 nucleotides align to TRBD1. The CDR3 contains 13 residues. V lost 2 bases and J lost 9; bases outside the gene matches: 3. CDR1 is LNHDA and CDR2 is SQIVND in the germline V gene (reference sequence). CDR3 coding DNA: TGTGCCAGTAGTATAAAAGGGACAGGTGAGCAGTTCTTC. It encodes CASSIKGTGEQFF.

In this sample, this clone turned up once. The gene calls are TRBV28 and TRBJ1-2; D uncertain. Germline CDR1 reads MDHEN; CDR2 reads SYDVKM. The CDR3 runs 14 residues. With 0 bases removed from V and 4 bases from J, the gap between germline ends came to 9 bases. The CDR3 coding sequence is TGTGCCAGCAGTTTATGGCAGTATCGCTATGGCTACACCTTC. It translates to CASSLWQYRYGYTF.

The rearrangement joins TRBV6-6 to TRBJ1-6; 7 bases fit TRBD1. V was clipped by 5 bases and J by 7 bases; unmatched bases: 8. Germline V CDR1 and CDR2: MNHNY, SVGAGI (reference sequence). This CDR3 is 15 amino acids long. The DNA for the CDR3 is TGTGCCAGCAGTCTAGAGGGGGCGGACAATTCACCCCTCCACTTT. It specifies CASSLEGADNSPLHF.

The CDR3 protein is CASRPGGLFYTF. The CDR3 region has the DNA TGTGCCAGTAGGCCGGGGGGCCTCTTCTACACCTTC. V usage is TRBV19 and J usage is TRBJ1-2; D is perhaps TRBD1 (6 bases). This CDR3 has 12 amino acids. CDR1 is LNHDA, CDR2 SQIVND, per germline (reference sequence). V dropped 6 bases and J dropped 10 bases, with 15 bases sitting between them.

The V and J genes are TRBV27 and TRBJ1-5; D unresolved. In germline, CDR1 is MNHEY, CDR2 SMNVEV (reference sequence). The V end was cut by 8 bases, the J end by 0 bases, with 17 bases between. The CDR3 extends over 16 amino acids. The CDR3: CASRPREGNSNQPQHF. For the CDR3, the DNA is TGTGCCAGCCGCCCGAGAGAGGGCAATAGCAATCAGCCCCAGCATTTT.

The table lists this clone with a count of one. The J gene is TRBJ1-4, the V gene TRBV9; tentative D call: TRBD1 (6 bases). The V end lost 0 bases, the J end lost 8 bases, and 17 bases lay between the germline ends. Per the germline V gene, CDR1 is SGDLS and CDR2 is YYNGEE. The CDR3 is made up of 16 amino acids. The chain's CDR3 is CASSVATGQPLEKLFF. The CDR3 nucleotides are TGTGCCAGCAGCGTAGCTACTGGACAGCCGCTGGAAAAACTGTTTTTT.

This rearrangement joins TRBV4-3 to TRBJ2-2; possibly TRBD1 or TRBD2 for D (6 bases each). Trimming took 4 bases from V and 1 from J, leaving 19 bases between them. This CDR3 contains 18 residues. In germline, CDR1 is LGHNA, CDR2 YSLEER. CDR3 DNA: TGCGCCAGCAGCCTCAAGGGGGAAGCGGGCCGGAACACCGGGGAGCTGTTTTTT. Its protein is CASSLKGEAGRNTGELFF.

This chain connects TRBV6-5 to TRBJ1-2; 9 bases match TRBD1. There are 15 residues in the CDR3. Unmatched junction bases numbered 6, after V lost 3 bases and J lost 4 bases. Per the germline V gene, CDR1 is MNHEY and CDR2 is SVGAGI. CDR3 residues: CASSYGGQGGYGYTF. Written as DNA, the CDR3 is TGTGCCAGCAGTTATGGGGGACAGGGAGGCTATGGCTACACCTTC.

The rearrangement uses TRBV28 and TRBJ2-1; D not certain. Germline V lookup: CDR1 MDHEN, CDR2 SYDVKM. V lost 6 bases, J lost 4 bases, and 4 bases lay in between. The CDR3 has 11 amino acids. The CDR3 protein is CASSTYNEQFF. CDR3 coding DNA: TGTGCCAGCAGCACGTACAATGAGCAGTTCTTC.

V is TRBV19 and J is TRBJ2-1; no clear D. Germline CDR1 LNHDA, CDR2 SQIVND (reference sequence). V was trimmed by 7 bases and J by 0 bases, leaving 16 bases between them. This CDR3 spans 16 amino acids. In DNA form, the CDR3 reads TGTGCCAGTACCGAGGACGGCGGCCCCTCCTACAATGAGCAGTTCTTC. This codes for CASTEDGGPSYNEQFF. Full variable domain (missing parts from reference TRBV19 and TRBJ2-1): DGGITQSPKYLFRKEGQNVTLSCEQNLNHDAMYWYRQDPGQGLRLIYYSQIVNDFQKGDIAEGYSVSREKKESFPLTVTSAQKNPTAFYLCASTEDGGPSYNEQFFGPGTRLTVL.

This rearrangement joins TRBV5-5 to TRBJ1-1; D possibly corresponds to TRBD1 (5 bases). The V and J ends lost 2 bases and 5 bases respectively, with 16 bases between them. CDR3 length equals 15 residues. CDR1 is SGHKS and CDR2 is YYEKEE in the germline V gene (reference sequence). The CDR3: CASSFPVGGATEAFF. In nucleotides, the CDR3 is TGTGCCAGCAGCTTCCCTGTTGGGGGAGCGACTGAAGCTTTCTTT.

The chain combines TRBV6-1 with TRBJ1-2, with unresolved D. Germline V lookup: CDR1 MNHNS, CDR2 SASEGT. This CDR3 comprises 12 residues. Trimming shortened V by 3 bases and J by 8 bases, and 10 bases separated the two germline ends. CDR3 in amino acids: CASSDGFRGYTF. CDR3 DNA sequence: TGTGCCAGCAGTGACGGATTTCGCGGCTACACCTTC.

This chain connects TRBV19 to TRBJ2-3; perhaps TRBD2 as D (6 bases). The CDR3 covers 14 residues. V was clipped by 8 bases and J by 4 bases, with 16 bases between them. Germline CDR1 reads LNHDA; CDR2 reads SQIVND (reference sequence). Here the CDR3 reads CASSWTGASDTQYF. CDR3 bases: TGTGCCAGTTCTTGGACGGGAGCCTCAGATACGCAGTATTTT.